This T cell receptor (beta chain) was sequenced in a study of T cell clones after liver transplantation (dated by TCRdb to the late 2010s). For the wider study: Samples were obtained from ITN030ST, a randomized trial in which withdrawal of immunosuppression was attempted within 2 years of liver transplantation. After a pre-transplant mixed lymphocyte reaction, TCRbeta sequencing was used to pinpoint donor-reactive T cell clones, which were subsequently tracked in post-transplant blood. Third party-reactive TCRbeta sequences were also identified from pre-transplant MLRs to serve as an antigen-independent comparator for donor-reactive sequences. Of the eight recipients, a few were HCV-positive, while the remaining recipients had been transplanted for non-autoimmune, non-viral indications. The subjects received no induction therapy and were kept on standard immunosuppression until randomization at 12-24 months post-transplant. Tolerance meant complete immunosuppression withdrawal for at least one year without liver enzymes rising beyond twice the upper limit of normal. Blood samples were taken pre-transplant, pre-randomization before withdrawal, and post-randomization after full withdrawal or failed withdrawal. A cohort of 8 liver transplant recipients was studied, of whom 3 were classified as tolerant and 5 as non-tolerant. Overall study outcomes, separate from this receptor: In most of the 8 subjects, regardless of tolerance or HCV status, circulating donor-reactive CD4 TCRbeta sequences dropped significantly post-transplant. Conclusions were preliminary, limited by small, heterogeneous patient numbers and non-standardized post-transplant time points. Low numbers of available donor cells limited the measurable donor-reactive repertoire in two subjects. Once repertoire turnover was taken into account, donor-reactive detection showed a significant reduction for CD4 in 7 of 8 subjects and for CD8 in 8 of 8. Since no allograft tissue specimens were available, donor-reactive T cells may have migrated into the graft instead of being deleted. A greater decline was seen for donor-reactive sequences than for third party-reactive sequences, suggesting partial antigen-specific deletion unrelated to withdrawal success.

A remark on this clone: Which antigen it targets is not known. No quality values exist for individual bases; no much larger clone is one base distant.

Frozen genomic DNA underwent high-throughput TCRbeta CDR3 sequencing by immunoSEQ, including PCR amplification, mapping, bias correction and internal controls. From the authors' description of their analysis: Only productive rearrangements were retained, with each unique TCRbeta sequence defined by its CDR3 nucleotide sequence together with its V and J gene. A sequence counted as donor-reactive only if the sequence showed at least 5-fold expansion in CFSE-low cells compared with unstimulated pre-transplant cells and had a frequency of at least 0.01%. Minimum frequency thresholds were set for each subject based on the unstimulated sample with the lowest template count, ensuring at least 90% detection power. Repertoire turnover was measured by Jensen-Shannon divergence between the top 1000 TCRbeta sequences post- and pre-transplant. Changes in detection of donor-reactive sequences were assessed with two-sided Fisher's exact tests. TCRdb stores this immuneACCESS table with in-frame sequences only. Part of the clones is absent; in the studies checked, under half of the shortfall reflects unresolved V genes, and no reason is known for the rest. V and J calls and clone size follow that table, whereas D and trimming were derived from the DNA. Counted in this sample were tens of thousands of clones; about 88% of them appeared once. The top ten clonotypes cover roughly 2.5% of the sample.

The time point tag for this specimen amounts to: pre-transplant. Unstimulated PBMCs, after thawing, were stained for CD3, CD4 and CD8 and then FACS-sorted into CD3+CD4+ and CD3+CD8+ populations. Randomization to immunosuppression withdrawal applied to every one of the 8 studied subjects. The Qiagen DNeasy Blood and Tissue Kit was used for genomic DNA isolation. V and J are truncated by 3 bases and 5 bases respectively, leaving an intervening sequence of 7 bases. The CDR3 runs 13 residues from the cysteine to the phenylalanine. The only DNA kept is the CDR3, 39 bases in frame from the first base. In the germline V gene, CDR1 corresponds to MNHNS and CDR2 to SASEGT.

This sequence originates from a human donor who received a liver transplant. The specimen comprised CD4+ T cells from blood, sampled before liver transplant. The V gene is TRBV6-1 and the J gene is TRBJ2-2; there is no confident call for the D gene. The CDR3 region reads CASSESRTGELFF. The base sequence is TGTGCCAGCAGTGAGTCCAGAACCGGGGAGCTGTTTTTT.